This is a list of T cell receptor beta chains from one sample in a study of control samples from healthy donors and cancer patients. Sequencing used immunoSEQ multiplex PCR; TCRdb keeps in-frame clones, though not all of them. The data hold some 130,000 clones, with over 75% observed a single time. Sequencing was done on a sample of blood. The receptors come from a man in his forties in good health. Each CDR3 is given with its conserved first and last residue. A D gene is named only where the DNA matches it firmly. Expanded clones get a size class; other rows say once, few or many, or leave the size out.

few,TRBJ2-2,TRBV4-1,-,TGCGCCAGCAGCCAAGAGGGGGGCCCTCCCGGGGAGCTGTTTTTT,CASSQEGGPPGELFF
-,TRBJ2-2,TRBV27,-,TGTGCCAGCAGTCTCCTCTTTTACACCGGGGAGCTGTTTTTT,CASSLLFYTGELFF
-,TRBJ1-3,TRBV14,-,TGTGCCAGCAGCCGGGCAGGGTGGTCCGGAAACACCATATATTTT,CASSRAGWSGNTIYF
-,TRBJ2-1,TRBV3-1/TRBV3-2,-,TGTGCCAGCAGCCCCGTTTCCTTTTACAATGAGCAGTTCTTC,CASSPVSFYNEQFF
-,TRBJ1-5,TRBV30,-,TGTGCCTGGAGTGTAGGGGCAGGGTTATTTGGCAATCAGCCCCAGCATTTT,CAWSVGAGLFGNQPQHF
-,TRBJ1-1,TRBV9,TRBD1,TGTGCCAGCAGCGTAAGGGACAGGGGGGGTGAAGCTTTCTTT,CASSVRDRGGEAFF
-,TRBJ2-7,TRBV4-1,-,TGCGCCAGCAGCCAAGGAAGTAACTACGAGCAGTACTTC,CASSQGSNYEQYF
-,TRBJ1-2,TRBV6-1,-,TGTGCCAGCAGTGAAGCGCAATCCGCTTATGGCTACACCTTC,CASSEAQSAYGYTF
-,TRBJ2-1,TRBV7-8,-,TGTGCCAGCAGCGCAGGCGGTGGGGGGCGCGGATCCTACAATGAGCAGTTCTTC,CASSAGGGGRGSYNEQFF
-,TRBJ2-2,TRBV28,-,TGTGCCAGCAGTTTCCCGATCACCGGGGAGCTGTTTTTT,CASSFPITGELFF
-,TRBJ2-3,TRBV3-1/TRBV3-2,-,TGTGCCAGCAGCCAAGATATTCCGGGATTCACAGATACGCAGTATTTT,CASSQDIPGFTDTQYF